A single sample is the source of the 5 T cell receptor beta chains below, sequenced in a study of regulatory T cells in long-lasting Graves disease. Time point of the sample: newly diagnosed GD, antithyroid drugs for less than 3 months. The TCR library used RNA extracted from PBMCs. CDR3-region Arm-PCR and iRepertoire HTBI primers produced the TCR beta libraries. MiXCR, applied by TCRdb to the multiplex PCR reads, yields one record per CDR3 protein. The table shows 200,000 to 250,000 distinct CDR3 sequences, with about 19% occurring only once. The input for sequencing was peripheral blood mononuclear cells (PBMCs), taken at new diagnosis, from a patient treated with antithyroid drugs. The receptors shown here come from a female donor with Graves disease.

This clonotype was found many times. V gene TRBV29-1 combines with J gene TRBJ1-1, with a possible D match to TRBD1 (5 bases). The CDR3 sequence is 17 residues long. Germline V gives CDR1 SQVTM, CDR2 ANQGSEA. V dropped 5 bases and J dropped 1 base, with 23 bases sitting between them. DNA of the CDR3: TGCAGCGTTCATTGGGGGGGGGGTCTCCCCGCGAACACTGAAGCTTTCTTT. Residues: CSVHWGGGLPANTEAFF.

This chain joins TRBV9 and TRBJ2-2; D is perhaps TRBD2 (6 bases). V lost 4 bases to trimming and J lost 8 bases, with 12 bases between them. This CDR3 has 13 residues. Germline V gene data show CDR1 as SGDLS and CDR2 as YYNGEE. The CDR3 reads CASSFRRAGELFF. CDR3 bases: TGTGCCAGCAGCTTTAGGAGGGCAGGGGAGCTGTTTTTT.

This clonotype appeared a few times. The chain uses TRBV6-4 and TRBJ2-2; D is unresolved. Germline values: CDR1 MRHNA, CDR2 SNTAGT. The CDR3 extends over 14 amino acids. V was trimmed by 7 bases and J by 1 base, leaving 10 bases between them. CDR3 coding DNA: TGTGCCAGCAAAGGTTCGAGGAACACCGGGGAGCTGTTTTTT. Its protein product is CASKGSRNTGELFF.

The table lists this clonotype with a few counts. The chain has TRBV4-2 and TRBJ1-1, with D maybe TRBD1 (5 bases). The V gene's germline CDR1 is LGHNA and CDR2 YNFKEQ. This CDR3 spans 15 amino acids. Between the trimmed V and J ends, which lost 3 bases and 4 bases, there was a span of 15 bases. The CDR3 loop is CASSQTDIGGTEAFF. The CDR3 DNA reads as TGTGCCAGCAGCCAGACGGACATCGGCGGCACTGAAGCTTTCTTT.

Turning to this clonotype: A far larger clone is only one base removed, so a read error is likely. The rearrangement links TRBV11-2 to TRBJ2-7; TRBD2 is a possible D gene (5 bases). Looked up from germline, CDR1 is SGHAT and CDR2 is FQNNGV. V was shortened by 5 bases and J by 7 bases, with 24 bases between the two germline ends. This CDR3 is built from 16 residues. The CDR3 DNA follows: TGTGCCAGCAGCCCCGAAACGGGAACCATGGGGAATGAGCAGTACTTC. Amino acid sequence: CASSPETGTMGNEQYF.